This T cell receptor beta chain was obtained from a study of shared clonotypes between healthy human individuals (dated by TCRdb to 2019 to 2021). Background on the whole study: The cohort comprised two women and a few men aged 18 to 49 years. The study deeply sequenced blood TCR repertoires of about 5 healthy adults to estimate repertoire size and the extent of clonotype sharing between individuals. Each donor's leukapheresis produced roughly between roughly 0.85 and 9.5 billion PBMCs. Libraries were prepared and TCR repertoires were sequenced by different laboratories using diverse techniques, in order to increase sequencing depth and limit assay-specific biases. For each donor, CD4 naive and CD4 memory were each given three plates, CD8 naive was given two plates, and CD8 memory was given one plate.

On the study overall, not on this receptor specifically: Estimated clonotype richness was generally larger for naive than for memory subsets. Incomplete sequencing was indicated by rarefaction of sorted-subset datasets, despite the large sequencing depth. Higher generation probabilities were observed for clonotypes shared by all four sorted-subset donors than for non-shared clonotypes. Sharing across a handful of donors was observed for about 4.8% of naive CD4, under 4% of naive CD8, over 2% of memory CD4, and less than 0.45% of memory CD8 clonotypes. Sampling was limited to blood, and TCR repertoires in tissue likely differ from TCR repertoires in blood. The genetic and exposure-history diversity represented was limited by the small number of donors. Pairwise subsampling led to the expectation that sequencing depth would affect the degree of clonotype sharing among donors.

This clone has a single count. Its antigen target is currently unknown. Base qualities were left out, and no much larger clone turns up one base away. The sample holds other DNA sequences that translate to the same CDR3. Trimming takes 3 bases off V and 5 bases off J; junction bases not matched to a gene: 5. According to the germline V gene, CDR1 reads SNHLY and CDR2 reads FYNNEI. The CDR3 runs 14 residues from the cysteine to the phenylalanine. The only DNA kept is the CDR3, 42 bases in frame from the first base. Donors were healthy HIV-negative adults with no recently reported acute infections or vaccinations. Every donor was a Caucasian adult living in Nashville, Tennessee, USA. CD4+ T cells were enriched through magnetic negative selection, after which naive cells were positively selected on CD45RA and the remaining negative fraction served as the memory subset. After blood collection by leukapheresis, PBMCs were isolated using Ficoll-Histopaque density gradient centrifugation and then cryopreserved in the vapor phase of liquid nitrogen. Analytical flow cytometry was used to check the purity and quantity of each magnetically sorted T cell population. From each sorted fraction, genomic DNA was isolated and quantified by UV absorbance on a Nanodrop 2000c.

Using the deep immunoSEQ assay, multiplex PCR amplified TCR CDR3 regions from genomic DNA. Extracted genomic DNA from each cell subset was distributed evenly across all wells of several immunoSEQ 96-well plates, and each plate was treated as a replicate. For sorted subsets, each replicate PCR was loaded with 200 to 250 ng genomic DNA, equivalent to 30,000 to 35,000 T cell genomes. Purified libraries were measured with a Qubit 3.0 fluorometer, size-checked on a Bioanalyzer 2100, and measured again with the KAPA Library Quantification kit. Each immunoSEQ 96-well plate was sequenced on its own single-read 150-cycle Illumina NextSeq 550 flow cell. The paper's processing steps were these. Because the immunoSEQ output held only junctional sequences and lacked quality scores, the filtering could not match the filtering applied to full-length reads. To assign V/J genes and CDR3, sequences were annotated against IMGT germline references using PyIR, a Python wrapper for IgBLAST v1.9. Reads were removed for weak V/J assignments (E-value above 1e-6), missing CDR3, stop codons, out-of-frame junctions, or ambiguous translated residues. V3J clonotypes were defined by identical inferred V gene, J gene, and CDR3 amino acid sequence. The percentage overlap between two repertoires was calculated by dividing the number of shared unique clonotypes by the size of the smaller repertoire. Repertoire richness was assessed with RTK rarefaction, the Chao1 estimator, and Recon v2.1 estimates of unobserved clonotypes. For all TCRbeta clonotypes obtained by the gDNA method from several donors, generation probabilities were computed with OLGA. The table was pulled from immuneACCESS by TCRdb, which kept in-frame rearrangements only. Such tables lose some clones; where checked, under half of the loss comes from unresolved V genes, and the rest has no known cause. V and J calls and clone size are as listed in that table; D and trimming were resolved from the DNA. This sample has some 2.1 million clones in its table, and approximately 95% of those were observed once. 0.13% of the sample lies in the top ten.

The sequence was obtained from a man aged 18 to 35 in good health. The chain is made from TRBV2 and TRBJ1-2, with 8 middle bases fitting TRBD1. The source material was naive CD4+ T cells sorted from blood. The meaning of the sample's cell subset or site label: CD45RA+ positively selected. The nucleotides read TGTGCCAGCAGTGATGGAACAGGGGGGTATGGCTACACCTTC. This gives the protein CASSDGTGGYGYTF.